This T cell receptor beta chain was identified during a study of post-analysis software for immune sequencing data. The library was made from cDNA and included unique molecular identifiers. MiXCR was run by TCRdb on the PCR reads, yielding one entry per CDR3 protein. Of some 450,000 distinct CDR3 sequences listed, roughly 45% are singletons. General observations from the study: Five or six TRBV segments, TRBV5-6, TRBV5-1 and TRBV20-1 among them, were found more frequent in patients than controls.

Unmatched junction bases numbered 5, after V lost 4 bases and J lost 3 bases. The CDR3 spans 14 residues. Comment on this clonotype: What it binds is not known.

The TCR was taken from a girl aged 10 to 17 with multiple sclerosis. The V gene is TRBV12-3 or TRBV12-4, the J gene TRBJ2-7; 8 nucleotides agree with TRBD2. What was sequenced was blood. Here the CDR3 reads CASSSGLVGYEQYF. The DNA of the CDR3 is TGTGCCAGCAGTTCGGGACTAGTGGGCTACGAGCAGTACTTC.